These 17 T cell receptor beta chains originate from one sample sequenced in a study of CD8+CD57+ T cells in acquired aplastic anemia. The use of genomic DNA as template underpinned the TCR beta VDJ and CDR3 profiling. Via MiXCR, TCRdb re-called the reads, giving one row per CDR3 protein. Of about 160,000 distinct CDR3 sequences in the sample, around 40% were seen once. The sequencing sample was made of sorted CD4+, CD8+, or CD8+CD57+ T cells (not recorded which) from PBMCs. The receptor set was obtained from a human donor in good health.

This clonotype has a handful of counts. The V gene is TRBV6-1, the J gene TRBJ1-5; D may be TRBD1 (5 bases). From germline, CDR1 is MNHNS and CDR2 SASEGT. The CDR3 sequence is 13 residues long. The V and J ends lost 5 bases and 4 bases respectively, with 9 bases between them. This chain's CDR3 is CASSQQENQPQHF. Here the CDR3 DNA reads TGTGCCAGCAGTCAACAGGAAAATCAGCCCCAGCATTTT.

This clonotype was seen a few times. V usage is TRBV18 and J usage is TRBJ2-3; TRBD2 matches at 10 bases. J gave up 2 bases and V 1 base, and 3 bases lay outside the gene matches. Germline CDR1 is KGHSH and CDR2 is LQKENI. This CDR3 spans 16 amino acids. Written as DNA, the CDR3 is TGTGCCAGCTCACCACGAAGCGGGGGGGACACAGATACGCAGTATTTT. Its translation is CASSPRSGGDTDTQYF.

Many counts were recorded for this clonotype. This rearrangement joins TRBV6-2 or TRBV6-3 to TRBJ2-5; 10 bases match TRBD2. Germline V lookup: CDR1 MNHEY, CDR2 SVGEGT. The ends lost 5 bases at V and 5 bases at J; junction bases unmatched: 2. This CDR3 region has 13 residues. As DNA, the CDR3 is TGTGCCAGCAGTATGACTAGCGGGGAGACCCAGTACTTC. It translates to CASSMTSGETQYF.

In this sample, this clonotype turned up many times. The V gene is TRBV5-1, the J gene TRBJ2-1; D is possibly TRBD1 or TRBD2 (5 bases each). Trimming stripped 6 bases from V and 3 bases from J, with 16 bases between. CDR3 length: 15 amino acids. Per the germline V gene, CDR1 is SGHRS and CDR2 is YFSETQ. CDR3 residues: CASTAGTAYYNEQFF. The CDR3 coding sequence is TGCGCCAGCACCGCCGGGACGGCCTACTACAATGAGCAGTTCTTC.

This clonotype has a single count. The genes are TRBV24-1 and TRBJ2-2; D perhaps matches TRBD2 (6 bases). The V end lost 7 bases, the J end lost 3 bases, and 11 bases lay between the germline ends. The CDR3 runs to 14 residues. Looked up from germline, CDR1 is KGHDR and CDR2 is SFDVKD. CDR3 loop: CATRAGEDTGELFF. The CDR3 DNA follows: TGTGCCACCAGGGCCGGGGAGGACACCGGGGAGCTGTTTTTT.

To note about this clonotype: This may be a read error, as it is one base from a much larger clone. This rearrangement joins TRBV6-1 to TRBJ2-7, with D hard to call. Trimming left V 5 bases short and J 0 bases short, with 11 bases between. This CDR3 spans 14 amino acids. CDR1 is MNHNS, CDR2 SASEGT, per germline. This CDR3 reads CASSIRLASYEQYF. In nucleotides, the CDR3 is TGTGCCAGCAGTATTCGCCTGGCCTCCTACGAGCAGTACTTC.

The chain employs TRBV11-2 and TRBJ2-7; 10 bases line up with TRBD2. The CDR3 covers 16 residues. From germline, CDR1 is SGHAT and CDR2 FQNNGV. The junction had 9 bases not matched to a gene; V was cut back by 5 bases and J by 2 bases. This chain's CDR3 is CASSPTPGLAPYEQYF. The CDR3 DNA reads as TGTGCCAGCAGCCCAACGCCGGGACTAGCGCCCTACGAGCAGTACTTC.

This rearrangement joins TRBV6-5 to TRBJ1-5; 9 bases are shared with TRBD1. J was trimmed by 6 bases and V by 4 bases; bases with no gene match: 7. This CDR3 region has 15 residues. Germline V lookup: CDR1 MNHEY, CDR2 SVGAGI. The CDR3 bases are TGTGCCAGCAGTTCCGGGACAGGGTCGACTCAGCCCCAGCATTTT. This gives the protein CASSSGTGSTQPQHF.

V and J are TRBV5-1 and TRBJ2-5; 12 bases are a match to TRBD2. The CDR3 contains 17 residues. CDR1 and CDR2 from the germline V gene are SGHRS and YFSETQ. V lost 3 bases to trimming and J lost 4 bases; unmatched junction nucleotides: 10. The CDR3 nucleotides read TGCGCCAGCAGCTCTCGGACTAGCGGGAACCCGAGAGAGACCCAGTACTTC. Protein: CASSSRTSGNPRETQYF.

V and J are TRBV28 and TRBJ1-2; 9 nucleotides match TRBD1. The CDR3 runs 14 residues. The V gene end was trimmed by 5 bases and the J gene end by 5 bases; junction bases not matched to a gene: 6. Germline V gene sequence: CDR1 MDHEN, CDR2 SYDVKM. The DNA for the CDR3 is TGTGCCAGCAGTCCCTTGACAGGGGGGTATGGCTACACCTTC. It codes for CASSPLTGGYGYTF.

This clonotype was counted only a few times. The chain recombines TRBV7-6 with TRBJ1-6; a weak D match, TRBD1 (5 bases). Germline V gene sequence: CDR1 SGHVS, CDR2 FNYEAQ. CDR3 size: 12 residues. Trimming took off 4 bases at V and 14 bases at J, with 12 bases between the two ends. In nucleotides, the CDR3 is TGTGCCAGCAGCTCGGGTCGGGGGACCCTCCACTTT. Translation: CASSSGRGTLHF.

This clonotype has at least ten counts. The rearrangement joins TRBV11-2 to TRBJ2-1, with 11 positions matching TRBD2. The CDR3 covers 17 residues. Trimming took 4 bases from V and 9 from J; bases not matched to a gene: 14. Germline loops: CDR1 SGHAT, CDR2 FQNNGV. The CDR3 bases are TGTGCCAGCAGCTCCTGGAGTAGCGGGGGGGTCCTTGGTGAGCAGTTCTTC. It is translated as CASSSWSSGGVLGEQFF.

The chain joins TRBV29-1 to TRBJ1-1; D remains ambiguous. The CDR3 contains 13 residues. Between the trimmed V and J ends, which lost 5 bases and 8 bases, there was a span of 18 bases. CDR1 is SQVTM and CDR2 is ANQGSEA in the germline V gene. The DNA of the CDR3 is TGCAGCGTTCTGGACCAAGGGAACATCGAAGCTTTCTTT. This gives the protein CSVLDQGNIEAFF.

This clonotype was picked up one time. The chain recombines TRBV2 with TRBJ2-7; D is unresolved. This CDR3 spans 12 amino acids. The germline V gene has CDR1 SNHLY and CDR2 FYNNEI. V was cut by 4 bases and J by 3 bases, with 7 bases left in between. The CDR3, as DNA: TGTGCCAGCAGTGCTGTTTTCTACGAGCAGTACTTC. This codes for CASSAVFYEQYF.

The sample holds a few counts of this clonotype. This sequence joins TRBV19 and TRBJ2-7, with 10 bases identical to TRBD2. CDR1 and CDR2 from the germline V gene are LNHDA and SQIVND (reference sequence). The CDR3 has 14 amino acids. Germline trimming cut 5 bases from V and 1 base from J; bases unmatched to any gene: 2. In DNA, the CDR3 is TGTGCCAGTAGTGTGGGACTAGCGTCCTACGAGCAGTACTTC. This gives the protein CASSVGLASYEQYF.

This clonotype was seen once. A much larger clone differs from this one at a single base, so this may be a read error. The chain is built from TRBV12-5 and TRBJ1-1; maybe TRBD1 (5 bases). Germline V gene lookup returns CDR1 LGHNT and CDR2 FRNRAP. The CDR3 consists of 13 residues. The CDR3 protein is CAGGPRQTTEAFF. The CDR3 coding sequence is TGTGCTGGTGGACCGAGACAGACCACTGAAGCTTTCTTT.

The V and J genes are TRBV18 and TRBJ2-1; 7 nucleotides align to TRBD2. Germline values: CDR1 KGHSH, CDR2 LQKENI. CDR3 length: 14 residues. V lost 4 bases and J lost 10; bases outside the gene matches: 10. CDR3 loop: CASSLGTTALEQFF. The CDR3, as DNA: TGTGCCAGCTCACTAGGGACTACCGCTTTGGAGCAGTTCTTC.